Below, 6 T cell receptor beta chains from the same sample are listed, as sequenced in a study of T cell responses to AZD1222 COVID-19 vaccine. Assay: immunoSEQ multiplex PCR; the TCRdb copy retains only in-frame clones and omits some. The sample has roughly 150,000 clones, 80% to 90% seen once. The source material was peripheral blood, sampled after recovery from COVID-19. These receptors all come from an adult who had recovered from COVID-19.

The rearrangement links TRBV28 to TRBJ2-1; 9 bases align to TRBD1. This CDR3 is 15 amino acids long. Trimming removed 2 bases from V and 6 bases from J; junction bases left unmatched: 5. CDR1 is MDHEN and CDR2 is SYDVKM in the germline V gene. The CDR3 region is CASSLGTGRINEQFF. In DNA form, the CDR3 reads TGTGCCAGCAGTTTAGGGACAGGGAGGATCAATGAGCAGTTCTTC.

Here the CDR3 reads CASSESVTSGIYNEQFF. The CDR3 bases are TGCGCCAGCAGTGAGTCTGTAACTAGCGGGATCTACAATGAGCAGTTCTTC. V is TRBV10-2 and J is TRBJ2-1; the match to TRBD2 covers 10 bases. CDR1 is WSHSY, CDR2 SAAADI, per germline. This CDR3 has 17 residues. V shed 0 bases and J 3 bases; nucleotides not matched to a gene: 5.

The V and J genes are TRBV6-5 and TRBJ2-7, with 11 nucleotides matching TRBD2. The junction had 3 bases not matched to a gene; V was cut back by 5 bases and J by 3 bases. CDR1 is MNHEY and CDR2 is SVGAGI in the germline V gene. There are 14 residues in the CDR3. The CDR3 DNA is TGTGCCAGCAGTCGACTAGCGGGGTTCTACGAGCAGTACTTC. Translating it yields CASSRLAGFYEQYF.

The chain uses TRBV28 and TRBJ2-7; 11 bases match TRBD2. The V gene's germline CDR1 is MDHEN and CDR2 SYDVKM. V gave up 9 bases and J gave up 5 bases; unmatched junction bases: 9. The CDR3 consists of 14 residues. The CDR3 sequence: CASLSTSGSNEQYF. The CDR3 bases are TGTGCCAGTTTAAGTACTAGCGGGAGTAACGAGCAGTACTTC.

The rearrangement uses TRBV13 and TRBJ2-7; D may be TRBD2 (5 bases). The CDR3 covers 12 residues. CDR1 and CDR2 (germline): PRHDT, FYEKMQ (reference sequence). Trimming shortened V by 5 bases and J by 7 bases, and 12 bases separated the two germline ends. CDR3 nucleotides: TGTGCCAGCAGCCCCCGGACGGGAGAGCAGTACTTC. It yields the protein CASSPRTGEQYF.

This sequence joins TRBV2 and TRBJ1-1, with no clear D. The CDR3 has 14 amino acids. Germline lookup yields CDR1 SNHLY and CDR2 FYNNEI. Trimming stripped 4 bases from V and 3 bases from J, with 12 bases between. The CDR3 DNA is TGTGCCAGCAGTGCGTCCAGTCCCTACACTGAAGCTTTCTTT. It specifies CASSASSPYTEAFF. The whole variable domain, remainder taken from reference TRBV2 and TRBJ1-1, is EPEVTQTPSHQVTQMGQEVILRCVPISNHLYFYWYRQILGQKVEFLVSFYNNEISEKSEIFDDQFSVERPDGSNFTLKIRSTKLEDSAMYFCASSASSPYTEAFFGQGTRLTVV.